This T cell receptor (beta chain) stems from a study of Ad26.COV2.S vaccination and SARS-CoV-2 variants. Treatment of the sample: roughly 20 received Ad26.COV2.S at low or high dose, single or two shots; roughly five received placebo; per-sample allocation not given. Collection of samples fell on day 63 after the first vaccine or placebo injection. Donation came from an adult in Boston who was aged 18-55 years. Profiled with immunoSEQ multiplex PCR; TCRdb holds only in-frame clones, not every one. The sample includes around 450,000 clones, 75% to 90% of them seen just once. This clone is a singleton in its sample. Its antigen is unidentified. This CDR3 spans 13 amino acids. V was trimmed by 5 bases and J by 1 base, leaving 9 bases between them. CDR1 is LNHDA and CDR2 is SQIVND in the germline V gene (reference sequence). Study observations and caveats: There was reportedly substantial breadth in spike-specific CD8+ and CD4+ T cell responses after vaccination.

Sequenced material: peripheral blood, taken in a trial of Ad26.COV2.S vaccine versus placebo. This TCR was recovered from a person between 18 and 60 years old who received the Ad26.COV2.S COVID-19 vaccine or a placebo. The rearrangement uses TRBV19 and TRBJ2-7; no clear D. The CDR3 spells CASSPSYSYEQYF. CDR3 DNA: TGTGCCAGTAGTCCGAGCTATTCCTACGAGCAGTACTTC.